These 28 T cell receptor beta chains were all obtained from the same sample, sequenced in a study of identifying expanded T cells in peripheral blood. TCRdb's copy holds only in-frame clones and misses some; the assay was immunoSEQ multiplex PCR. The repertoire holds about 89,000 clones, with roughly 88% as singletons. Sequencing used blood. The receptor source for this set is a person aged 18 to 75 in good health.

CDR3 nucleotides: TGTGCCAGCAGCGTAGAAGGGGTCCTCACCGGGGAGCTGTTTTTT. Translation gives CASSVEGVLTGELFF. The chain has TRBV9 and TRBJ2-2; a possible D gene is TRBD1 (5 bases). Per the germline V gene, CDR1 is SGDLS and CDR2 is YYNGEE. V was shortened by 0 bases and J by 4 bases, with 10 bases between the two germline ends. This CDR3 is built from 15 residues.

The J gene is TRBJ2-7, the V gene TRBV18, with D perhaps TRBD1 or TRBD2 (7 bases each). There are 15 residues in the CDR3. Trimming took off 3 bases at V and 3 bases at J, with 15 bases between the two ends. In germline, CDR1 is KGHSH, CDR2 LQKENI. The CDR3, as DNA: TGTGCCAGCTCACCCAAGCGGGACAGAAACTACGAGCAGTACTTC. Translation gives CASSPKRDRNYEQYF. The entire variable domain, with the rest obtained from reference TRBV18 and TRBJ2-7, is as follows: NAGVMQNPRHLVRRRGQEARLRCSPMKGHSHVYWYRQLPEEGLKFMVYLQKENIIDESGMPKERFSAEFPKEGPSILRIQQVVRGDSAAYFCASSPKRDRNYEQYFGPGTRLTVT.

The chain couples TRBV6-1 to TRBJ2-4, with 7 bases that match TRBD2. V dropped 2 bases and J dropped 15; count of bases not matched to a gene: 10. CDR3 length: 13 amino acids. Germline-derived CDR1 and CDR2 are MNHNS and SASEGT. The CDR3 here is CASSERDYPRRYF. CDR3 coding DNA: TGTGCCAGCAGTGAACGGGACTACCCACGACGGTACTTC.

This chain uses TRBV4-2 with TRBJ2-2; tentatively, D is TRBD1 or TRBD2 (5 bases each). V shed 1 base and J shed 0 bases, with 15 bases lying between them. The germline V gene has CDR1 LGHNA and CDR2 YNFKEQ. This CDR3 has 18 residues. The CDR3 nucleotides read TGTGCCAGCAGCCAAGTCGGTGTGGGACCGTCGAACACCGGGGAGCTGTTTTTT. Protein: CASSQVGVGPSNTGELFF.

The chain recombines TRBV7-8 with TRBJ2-7, with 10 bases that match TRBD1. Germline lookup yields CDR1 SGHVS and CDR2 FQNEAQ. V lost 5 bases and J lost 6; bases outside the gene matches: 13. This CDR3 contains 16 residues. CDR3 residues: CASSKRPGQGTAEQYF. As DNA, the CDR3 is TGTGCCAGCAGCAAACGACCGGGACAGGGGACAGCCGAGCAGTACTTC.

The V and J genes are TRBV11-2 and TRBJ2-1; tentatively, D is TRBD2 (5 bases). CDR1 is SGHAT, CDR2 FQNNGV, per germline. The CDR3 consists of 12 residues. Trimming shortened V by 3 bases and J by 8 bases, and 8 bases separated the two germline ends. For the CDR3, the DNA is TGTGCCAGCAGCTTTCCGGAGGATGAGCAGTTCTTC. Its protein is CASSFPEDEQFF.

The CDR3 region is CASSAAGGQGFYGYTF. In nucleotides, the CDR3 is TGTGCCAGCAGCGCCGCCGGTGGACAGGGGTTCTATGGCTACACCTTC. The chain has TRBV9 and TRBJ1-2; 9 nucleotides match TRBD1. Germline trimming cut 3 bases from V and 4 bases from J; bases unmatched to any gene: 10. The CDR3 is 16 amino acids. Germline V gene data show CDR1 as SGDLS and CDR2 as YYNGEE.

The rearrangement links TRBV5-4 to TRBJ2-7, with D maybe TRBD1 (5 bases). V shed 1 base and J shed 7 bases, with 18 bases lying between them. From germline, CDR1 is SGHNT and CDR2 YYREEE (reference sequence). The CDR3 has 15 amino acids. In DNA form, the CDR3 reads TGTGCCAGCAGCTTGATACAGGAAGGATCTCGGGAGCAGTACTTC. It codes for CASSLIQEGSREQYF. Full variable domain (missing parts from reference TRBV5-4 and TRBJ2-7): ETGVTQSPTHLIKTRGQQVTLRCSSQSGHNTVSWYQQALGQGPQFIFQYYREEENGRGNFPPRFSGLQFPNYSSELNVNALELDDSALYLCASSLIQEGSREQYFGPGTRLTVT.

J is TRBJ2-7 and V is TRBV6-6; no reliable D call. Trimming left V 4 bases short and J 2 bases short, with 9 bases between. CDR3 size: 13 residues. From germline, CDR1 is MNHNY and CDR2 SVGAGI (reference sequence). In DNA, the CDR3 is TGTGCCAGCAGTTTCAAACCTGCCTACGAGCAGTACTTC. This sequence encodes CASSFKPAYEQYF.

This sequence joins TRBV27 and TRBJ2-1; D may be TRBD2 (7 bases). Germline V gene data show CDR1 as MNHEY and CDR2 as SMNVEV (reference sequence). This CDR3 has 19 amino acids. Trimming cost V 3 bases and J 8 bases, with 29 bases left between them. The CDR3 spells CASSFESLVRGGSGDEQFF. CDR3 DNA sequence: TGTGCCAGCAGTTTTGAGTCCCTGGTCAGGGGCGGGAGCGGCGATGAGCAGTTCTTC.

The rearrangement joins TRBV5-4 to TRBJ1-4; tentatively, D is TRBD1 (5 bases). This CDR3 region has 15 residues. Germline assignment: CDR1 SGHNT and CDR2 YYREEE (reference sequence). V shed 4 bases and J shed 0 bases, with 10 bases lying between them. This CDR3 reads CASSRGEATNEKLFF. In DNA, the CDR3 is TGTGCCAGCAGCCGAGGGGAGGCAACTAATGAAAAACTGTTTTTT.

This clone was picked up a small number of times. This rearrangement joins TRBV6-1 to TRBJ1-3, with D perhaps TRBD1 (5 bases). The CDR3 length is 13 residues. Germline CDR1 and CDR2: MNHNS and SASEGT. Trimming left V 3 bases short and J 4 bases short, with 7 bases between. CDR3 in amino acids: CASSDWDGNTIYF. In DNA form, the CDR3 reads TGTGCCAGCAGTGATTGGGACGGAAACACCATATATTTT.

This clone was detected a few times. The V call is TRBV7-7, the J call TRBJ1-5; D unclear. The V end was cut by 5 bases, the J end by 5 bases, with 10 bases between. This CDR3 is 13 amino acids long. Per germline, CDR1 SSHAT and CDR2 FNYEAQ (reference sequence). CDR3 in DNA: TGTGCCAGCAGCCAAGGGCTAGATCAGCCCCAGCATTTT. Protein sequence: CASSQGLDQPQHF.

The J gene is TRBJ1-4, the V gene TRBV29-1; no clear D gene. CDR3 size: 11 residues. CDR1 and CDR2 from the germline V gene are SQVTM and ANQGSEA. V lost 7 bases and J lost 7, with 10 bases in between. The CDR3 DNA reads as TGCAGCGGCGACGCGGGTGAAAAACTGTTTTTT. Its protein is CSGDAGEKLFF. Looking up the rest from reference TRBV29-1 and TRBJ1-4 gives the full variable domain: SAVISQKPSRDICQRGTSLTIQCQVDSQVTMMFWYRQQPGQSLTLIATANQGSEATYESGFVIDKFPISRPNLTFSTLTVSNMSPEDSSIYLCSGDAGEKLFFGSGTQLSVL.

The chain links TRBV6-5 to TRBJ2-1, with 7 bases matching TRBD1. This CDR3 is built from 13 residues. V was clipped by 6 bases and J by 6 bases; unmatched bases: 5. The germline gives CDR1 MNHEY, CDR2 SVGAGI. CDR3: CASSRQGRNEQFF. The CDR3 nucleotides are TGTGCCAGCAGCAGACAGGGACGCAATGAGCAGTTCTTC.

The chain couples TRBV6-5 to TRBJ2-5, with a tentative D call TRBD2 (6 bases). Germline V gene sequence: CDR1 MNHEY, CDR2 SVGAGI. V dropped 2 bases and J dropped 3 bases, with 10 bases sitting between them. This CDR3 is built from 14 residues. The CDR3 bases are TGTGCCAGCAGTTACGGAGGGATTGAAGAGACCCAGTACTTC. Its protein is CASSYGGIEETQYF.

The gene calls are TRBV29-1 and TRBJ2-2, with D possibly TRBD2 on 5 matching bases. Germline loops: CDR1 SQVTM, CDR2 ANQGSEA. The CDR3 has 11 amino acids. V lost 4 bases, J lost 6 bases, and 6 bases lay in between. The CDR3 loop is CSVVGAGELFF. CDR3 in DNA: TGCAGCGTTGTCGGGGCCGGGGAGCTGTTTTTT.

This clone was seen only once. The chain couples TRBV5-1 to TRBJ2-5; TRBD2 aligns across 7 bases. This CDR3 has 15 residues. V lost 4 bases and J lost 3; bases outside the gene matches: 9. Germline CDR1 is SGHRS and CDR2 is YFSETQ. The CDR3 protein is CASSLEGGVEETQYF. In DNA form, the CDR3 reads TGCGCCAGCAGCCTCGAGGGAGGGGTTGAAGAGACCCAGTACTTC.

This rearrangement joins TRBV5-4 to TRBJ2-6; D possibly corresponds to TRBD1 (7 bases). Per germline, CDR1 SGHNT and CDR2 YYREEE (reference sequence). This CDR3 contains 15 residues. Deletions cut 4 bases from V and 4 bases from J, with 12 bases between. For the CDR3, the DNA is TGTGCCAGCAGCGGGGCGGGACAGGGGGCCAACGTCCTGACTTTC. It specifies CASSGAGQGANVLTF.

V and J are TRBV11-2 and TRBJ1-2, with unresolved D. The length of the CDR3 is 15 residues. V was clipped by 4 bases and J by 4 bases, with 16 bases between them. The germline V gene encodes CDR1 SGHAT and CDR2 FQNNGV. The CDR3 nucleotides are TGTGCCAGCAGCTCTCCCCGGACGTCGGTCTATGGCTACACCTTC. It is translated as CASSSPRTSVYGYTF.

CDR3 sequence reads: CASSPSLSGAGELFF. The DNA for the CDR3 is TGCGCCAGCAGCCCCTCCTTGTCGGGCGCCGGGGAGCTGTTTTTT. The genes are TRBV5-1 and TRBJ2-2; D is undetermined. Trimming removed 4 bases from V and 6 bases from J, with 16 bases in between. This CDR3 contains 15 residues. CDR1 is SGHRS and CDR2 is YFSETQ in the germline V gene.

This clone has just one count. The CDR3 DNA sequence: TGTGCCAGCAGCCAAGAGGGTCACTACGAGCAGTACTTC. It translates to CASSQEGHYEQYF. J is TRBJ2-7 and V is TRBV4-2; D is unclear. Germline CDR1 is LGHNA and CDR2 is YNFKEQ. The V and J ends lost 0 bases and 3 bases respectively, with 6 bases between them. CDR3 length equals 13 residues.

This chain joins TRBV6-4 and TRBJ2-3, with 7 positions matching TRBD1. CDR1 is MRHNA, CDR2 SNTAGT, per germline. V shed 0 bases, J shed 4 bases, and the junction held 1 base outside the gene matches. The CDR3 consists of 14 residues. The CDR3 DNA sequence: TGTGCCAGCAGTGACTCACAGGGGCCAGATACGCAGTATTTT. Translation: CASSDSQGPDTQYF.

For the CDR3, the DNA is TGTGCCAGCAGTCGCCCCGGGGTTCAGCAGTACTTC. Encoded protein: CASSRPGVQQYF. The chain employs TRBV27 and TRBJ2-7, with a weak D call TRBD2 (5 bases). The CDR3 loop spans 12 amino acids. V gave up 5 bases and J gave up 8 bases, with 13 bases separating them. The V gene's germline CDR1 is MNHEY and CDR2 SMNVEV (reference sequence).

The rearrangement uses TRBV25-1 and TRBJ2-7, with TRBD2 as a possible D gene (7 bases). The V gene's germline CDR1 is MGHDK and CDR2 SYGVNS. V lost 1 base, J lost 1 base, and 11 bases lay in between. This CDR3 region has 15 residues. DNA of the CDR3: TGTGCCAGCAGTGAATGGGGGGGGCCTTCCTACGAGCAGTACTTC. Protein product: CASSEWGGPSYEQYF.

The rearrangement uses TRBV2 and TRBJ1-2, with D unresolved. The ends were cut back, 3 bases at V and 4 bases at J, with 15 bases in the middle. This CDR3 contains 15 residues. Germline V CDR1 and CDR2: SNHLY, FYNNEI. The CDR3 sequence: CASSDGGFGPYGYTF. The CDR3 region has the DNA TGTGCCAGCAGTGATGGCGGGTTTGGACCCTATGGCTACACCTTC.

The chain carries TRBV6-1 and TRBJ2-3; 16 positions agree with TRBD2. The V segment lost 4 bases and the J segment 6 bases; nucleotides outside the gene matches: 7. This CDR3 is 17 amino acids long. Germline V gene sequence: CDR1 MNHNS, CDR2 SASEGT. The CDR3 protein is CASSVGTSGGAGDTQYF. The CDR3 DNA reads TGTGCCAGCAGTGTTGGGACTAGCGGGGGGGCGGGTGATACGCAGTATTTT.

The chain is built from TRBV28 and TRBJ1-6, with D hard to call. Germline values: CDR1 MDHEN, CDR2 SYDVKM. Trimming took 6 bases from V and 6 from J, leaving 12 bases between them. The CDR3 extends over 14 amino acids. The CDR3 loop is CASSPLRPNSPLHF. The DNA of the CDR3 is TGTGCCAGCAGCCCGCTCCGGCCTAATTCACCCCTCCACTTT.